A selection of T cell receptor beta chains follows, all from one sample in a study of blood T cell repertoires in COVID-19. Assay used: immunoSEQ multiplex PCR; TCRdb lists only in-frame clones, some missing. The table has some 200,000 clones, approximately 84% seen once. The specimen sequenced was peripheral blood. These receptors were obtained from a middle-aged man with acute or convalescent COVID-19. The CDR3 runs from the conserved cysteine through the conserved F or W. D genes are given only for firm matches. Rows give clone size only sometimes, using once, few, many, or a class for an expanded clone.

. | TRBJ1-5 | . | TRBV6-5 | CASSLHPIGNQPQHF | TGTGCCAGCAGCCTCCATCCTATTGGTAATCAGCCCCAGCATTTT
. | TRBJ2-7 | once | TRBV6-5 | CASSYLRTGDYEQYF | TGTGCCAGCAGTTACTTACGGACTGGGGACTACGAGCAGTACTTC
TRBD1 | TRBJ1-2 | once | TRBV30 | CAWSVLRDRGPVTYGYTF | TGTGCCTGGAGTGTACTACGGGACAGGGGCCCAGTAACCTATGGCTACACCTTC
. | TRBJ1-1 | . | TRBV7-8 | CASSLGVRGAVGAFF | TGTGCCAGCAGCTTAGGAGTCAGGGGCGCGGTTGGAGCTTTCTTT
. | TRBJ1-5 | . | TRBV18 | CASSPVRGAGQPQHF | TGTGCCAGCTCACCAGTTCGGGGGGCCGGTCAGCCCCAGCATTTT
. | TRBJ1-4 | . | TRBV5-5 | CASSLGWGREGEKLFF | TGTGCCAGCAGCTTGGGTTGGGGCAGGGAGGGTGAAAAACTGTTTTTT
. | TRBJ1-6 | . | TRBV2 | CASTVGGVKPLHF | TGTGCCAGCACAGTAGGGGGAGTCAAGCCCCTCCACTTT
. | TRBJ1-6 | . | TRBV6-5 | CASSYLQGSLHF | TGTGCCAGCAGTTACCTACAGGGATCCCTCCACTTT
. | TRBJ1-4 | . | TRBV2 | CASSEGSLRGFTTNEKLFF | TGTGCCAGCAGTGAAGGGTCTTTGAGGGGGTTCACAACTAATGAAAAACTGTTTTTT
TRBD1 | TRBJ2-2 | . | TRBV9 | CASSPGQGNTGELFF | TGTGCCAGCAGCCCCGGACAGGGAAACACCGGGGAGCTGTTTTTT